In its sample, the clone carrying this T cell receptor (beta chain) was seen once. The sample belongs to a study of blood T cell repertoires in COVID-19. Looking at the study overall: Some COVID-19 samples were acute and others convalescent; all came from the United States, Italy and Spain.

CDR1 and CDR2 (germline): SQVTM, ANQGSEA. The CDR3 has 19 amino acids. Trimming at V came to 0 bases and at J to 5 bases, leaving 21 bases not matched to a gene. Using immunoSEQ multiplex PCR, the repertoire was profiled, and TCRdb retains in-frame clones only, with some absent. The profile covers around 250,000 clones, with roughly 85% appearing a single time and 3.4% taken by the ten largest. The clonotype was recovered from a woman between 18 and 29 years old with acute or convalescent COVID-19. Sequencing was done on a sample of peripheral blood. The chain combines TRBV29-1 with TRBJ1-1; 7 bases agree with TRBD1. The CDR3, as DNA: TGCAGCGTTGAAGAAATCGCCCGACAGGGCGACTTAAGGGGAACTGAAGCTTTCTTT. This translates into CSVEEIARQGDLRGTEAFF.